This T cell receptor (beta chain) was sequenced during a study of T cells in Graves' hyperthyroidism and ophthalmopathy. Study summary: Specimen type is peripheral blood, collected at initial diagnosis prior to any treatment.

Concerning this clonotype: Its antigen is still unknown.

Study-wide results and limits: The model foresaw ophthalmopathy a median roughly 6.3 months prior to onset.

The CDR3 totals 14 residues. Germline V gives CDR1 DFQATT, CDR2 SNEGSKA (reference sequence). The V gene end was trimmed by 0 bases and the J gene end by 10 bases; junction bases not matched to a gene: 6. Template material for amplifying TCR beta CDR3 regions consisted of RNA transcripts. Primed by the HTBI set, a first-round RT-PCR was run on the TCR CDR3. Each CDR3 protein gets one entry after TCRdb re-called the multiplex PCR reads with MiXCR. The data hold roughly 710,000 distinct CDR3 sequences, with about a third observed a single time. The sequence came from a woman aged 35 to 49 with Graves' hyperthyroidism. This chain uses TRBV20-1 with TRBJ2-1, with 10 bases identical to TRBD2. The specimen was blood. In DNA form, the CDR3 reads TGCAGTGCTAGAGATCAAGCGGGGGGGCCCGAGCAGTTCTTC. Protein: CSARDQAGGPEQFF.